The entry below gives a single TCR beta chain sequence along with its context. MiXCR was run by TCRdb on the reads, yielding one entry per CDR3 protein. In the table there are some 240,000 distinct CDR3 sequences, 17% of which are singletons. This entry is derived from a study of T cell repertoires in cytomegalovirus infection. Germline V lookup: CDR1 ENHRY, CDR2 SYGVKD. This CDR3 has 16 amino acids. V dropped 2 bases and J dropped 4 bases, with 18 bases sitting between them. J is TRBJ2-7 and V is TRBV10-3, with D perhaps TRBD2 (7 bases). The receptor comes from a human donor in good health (CMV status not recorded). Some clones in this sample may be carry-over from other donors' samples. The sequenced sample was CD8+ T cells from PBMCs. CDR3 coding DNA: TGTGCCATCAGTGAGGGGGGGGCTAGCGGATTGTACGAGCAGTACTTC. Encoded protein: CAISEGGASGLYEQYF.